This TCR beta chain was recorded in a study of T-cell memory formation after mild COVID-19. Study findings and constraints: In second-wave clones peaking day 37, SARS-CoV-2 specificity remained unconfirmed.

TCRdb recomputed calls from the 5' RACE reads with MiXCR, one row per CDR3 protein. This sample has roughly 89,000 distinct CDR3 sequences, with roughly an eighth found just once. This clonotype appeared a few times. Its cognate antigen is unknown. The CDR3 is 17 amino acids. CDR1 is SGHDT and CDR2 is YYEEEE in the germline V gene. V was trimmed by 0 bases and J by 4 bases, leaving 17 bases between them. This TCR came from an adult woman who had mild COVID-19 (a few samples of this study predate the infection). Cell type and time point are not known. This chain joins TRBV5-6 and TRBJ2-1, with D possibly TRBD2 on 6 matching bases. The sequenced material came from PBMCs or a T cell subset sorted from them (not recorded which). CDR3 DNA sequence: TGTGCCAGCAGCTTGGCCGGACCGGAGGGCCCGTACAATGAGCAGTTCTTC. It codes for CASSLAGPEGPYNEQFF.